Following are 21 T cell receptor beta chains from one sample sequenced in a study of blood T cell repertoires in COVID-19. The assay was immunoSEQ multiplex PCR, and TCRdb's table has in-frame clones only and misses some. There are 190,000 or so clones in the sample; 94% occur only once, and about 0.76% lies in the top ten. The material sequenced was peripheral blood. The receptor source for this set is a man aged 25 to 40 with COVID-19, enrolled during active disease.

The CDR3 here is CASKGLAGGPGEQFF. The DNA for the CDR3 is TGCGCCAGCAAGGGACTAGCGGGGGGGCCGGGTGAGCAGTTCTTC. The chain employs TRBV5-1 and TRBJ2-1; 16 bases fit TRBD2. The germline gives CDR1 SGHRS, CDR2 YFSETQ. The CDR3 contains 15 residues. With 6 bases clipped from V and 9 bases from J, the junction kept 6 bases outside the gene matches. Based on the CDR3 plus reference TRBV5-1 and TRBJ2-1, the full variable domain is KAGVTQTPRYLIKTRGQQVTLSCSPISGHRSVSWYQQTPGQGLQFLFEYFSETQRNKGNFPGRFSGRQFSNSRSEMNVSTLELGDSALYLCASKGLAGGPGEQFFGPGTRLTVL.

This rearrangement joins TRBV5-5 to TRBJ2-7; no clear D. Germline V CDR1 and CDR2: SGHKS, YYEKEE (reference sequence). The V end lost 1 base, the J end lost 2 bases, and 7 bases lay between the germline ends. The CDR3 is 13 residues long. CDR3 residues: CASSLNRAYEQYF. The CDR3 DNA reads TGTGCCAGCAGCTTGAACAGAGCCTACGAGCAGTACTTC.

Remarks on this clone: The sample holds other DNA sequences that translate to the same CDR3. The rearrangement uses TRBV11-2 and TRBJ1-3, with 7 bases that match TRBD1. After removal of 4 bases from V and 0 bases from J, the junction contained 0 bases not matched to a gene. The CDR3 totals 14 residues. CDR1 SGHAT and CDR2 FQNNGV come from the germline V gene. The CDR3 DNA is TGTGCCAGCAGCTACAGGGGCTCTGGAAACACCATATATTTT. Protein sequence: CASSYRGSGNTIYF. Together with reference TRBV11-2 and TRBJ1-3, the CDR3 gives the full variable domain: EAGVAQSPRYKIIEKRQSVAFWCNPISGHATLYWYQQILGQGPKLLIQFQNNGVVDDSQLPKDRFSAERLKGVDSTLKIQPAKLEDSAVYLCASSYRGSGNTIYFGEGSWLTVV.

The genes are TRBV4-2 and TRBJ2-5; TRBD2 agrees at 11 bases. Germline CDR1 is LGHNA and CDR2 is YNFKEQ. The CDR3 has 18 amino acids. V was clipped by 1 base and J by 2 bases; unmatched bases: 9. CDR3 residues: CASSQGASGGPGQETQYF. The DNA of the CDR3 is TGTGCCAGCAGCCAAGGGGCTAGCGGGGGGCCGGGTCAAGAGACCCAGTACTTC.

The rearrangement joins TRBV27 to TRBJ2-2; D unclear. Trimming removed 4 bases at V and 5 bases at J, with 5 bases between. CDR1 is MNHEY and CDR2 is SMNVEV in the germline V gene (reference sequence). The CDR3 length is 12 residues. The CDR3 region has the DNA TGTGCCAGCAGTTCGTTGACCGGGGAGCTGTTTTTT. Amino acid sequence: CASSSLTGELFF.

A remark on this clone: Other DNA variants within this sample encode the same CDR3. The chain employs TRBV9 and TRBJ1-2, with 7 bases aligning to TRBD1. The CDR3 runs to 13 residues. Trimming took 0 bases from V and 4 from J; bases not matched to a gene: 0. CDR1 is SGDLS, CDR2 YYNGEE, per germline. The DNA for the CDR3 is TGTGCCAGCAGCGTAGCAGGGGGCTATGGCTACACCTTC. Amino acid sequence: CASSVAGGYGYTF.

The chain carries TRBV25-1 and TRBJ1-5; D uncertain. Trimming shortened V by 4 bases and J by 9 bases, and 10 bases separated the two germline ends. The CDR3 loop spans 12 amino acids. CDR1 and CDR2 from the germline V gene are MGHDK and SYGVNS. The CDR3 DNA reads TGTGCCAGCAGTGGTCTCCGCGGGCCCCAGCATTTT. Translated: CASSGLRGPQHF.

This chain joins TRBV5-6 and TRBJ1-5; TRBD1 aligns across 9 bases. V was clipped by 3 bases and J by 3 bases; unmatched bases: 7. The CDR3 spans 16 residues. Germline V lookup: CDR1 SGHDT, CDR2 YYEEEE. The CDR3 reads CASSSSGTGYNQPQHF. CDR3 in DNA: TGTGCCAGCAGCTCCTCCGGGACAGGGTACAATCAGCCCCAGCATTTT.

The chain recombines TRBV5-4 with TRBJ2-1, with D uncertain. The germline V gene encodes CDR1 SGHNT and CDR2 YYREEE (reference sequence). This CDR3 is built from 12 residues. V dropped 1 base and J dropped 7 bases, with 6 bases sitting between them. Here the CDR3 reads CASSLPPNEQFF. Here the CDR3 DNA reads TGTGCCAGCAGCTTGCCCCCAAATGAGCAGTTCTTC. Drawing the rest from reference TRBV5-4 and TRBJ2-1, the complete variable domain is ETGVTQSPTHLIKTRGQQVTLRCSSQSGHNTVSWYQQALGQGPQFIFQYYREEENGRGNFPPRFSGLQFPNYSSELNVNALELDDSALYLCASSLPPNEQFFGPGTRLTVL.

The CDR3 DNA follows: TGCGCCAGCAGCTTGCCAGCGACCTCCTACAATGAGCAGTTCTTC. Translation gives CASSLPATSYNEQFF. This chain links TRBV5-1 with TRBJ2-1; D is undetermined. CDR3 size: 15 residues. Germline values: CDR1 SGHRS, CDR2 YFSETQ. Trimming removed 1 base from V and 0 bases from J, with 8 bases in between.

The chain couples TRBV18 to TRBJ2-7; D is possibly TRBD1 (5 bases). The V gene's germline CDR1 is KGHSH and CDR2 LQKENI. This CDR3 is built from 14 residues. V lost 3 bases, J lost 6 bases, and 15 bases lay in between. CDR3: CASSPSEQEGEQYF. The CDR3 coding sequence is TGTGCCAGCTCACCTAGTGAACAGGAAGGCGAGCAGTACTTC. Based on the CDR3 plus reference TRBV18 and TRBJ2-7, the full variable domain is NAGVMQNPRHLVRRRGQEARLRCSPMKGHSHVYWYRQLPEEGLKFMVYLQKENIIDESGMPKERFSAEFPKEGPSILRIQQVVRGDSAAYFCASSPSEQEGEQYFGPGTRLTVT.

This chain uses TRBV24-1 with TRBJ1-1; tentatively, D is TRBD1 (5 bases). Trimming shortened V by 4 bases and J by 9 bases, and 14 bases separated the two germline ends. Germline loops: CDR1 KGHDR, CDR2 SFDVKD. The CDR3 extends over 13 amino acids. In DNA form, the CDR3 reads TGTGCCACCAGTGAAGGGGCCACAGGCAAAGCTTTCTTT. Translation gives CATSEGATGKAFF.

This chain joins TRBV24-1 and TRBJ1-1; D remains unclear. V was cut by 7 bases and J by 4 bases, with 12 bases left in between. In germline, CDR1 is KGHDR, CDR2 SFDVKD. This CDR3 region has 13 residues. Here the CDR3 reads CATRLTPPTEAFF. The CDR3 coding sequence is TGTGCCACCAGACTGACACCTCCCACTGAAGCTTTCTTT.

The J gene is TRBJ1-1, the V gene TRBV19; 10 bases line up with TRBD1. Trimming cost V 10 bases and J 0 bases; bases outside gene matches: 17. Germline loops: CDR1 LNHDA, CDR2 SQIVND (reference sequence). The CDR3 consists of 18 residues. CDR3 loop: CATGPGESTGGLNTEAFF. CDR3 bases: TGTGCCACTGGGCCGGGGGAGTCGACAGGGGGCCTGAACACTGAAGCTTTCTTT.

V and J are TRBV13 and TRBJ1-5; perhaps TRBD1 as D (6 bases). CDR1 and CDR2 (germline): PRHDT, FYEKMQ (reference sequence). Trimming removed 0 bases at V and 2 bases at J, with 8 bases between. This CDR3 is built from 15 residues. The CDR3 loop reads CASSLGRGGNQPQHF. CDR3 bases: TGTGCCAGCAGCTTAGGCAGGGGAGGCAATCAGCCCCAGCATTTT.

The chain carries TRBV15 and TRBJ2-1; 9 bases line up with TRBD2. From germline, CDR1 is LNHNV and CDR2 YYDKDF (reference sequence). The length of the CDR3 is 18 residues. V trimming: 6 bases; J trimming: 4 bases; junction bases outside the gene matches: 16. CDR3 DNA sequence: TGTGCCACCAGGTGGGGTAGCGGGGGCGCAGGCCCGTACAATGAGCAGTTCTTC. This codes for CATRWGSGGAGPYNEQFF. The variable domain in full, completed from reference TRBV15 and TRBJ2-1, reads DAMVIQNPRYQVTQFGKPVTLSCSQTLNHNVMYWYQQKSSQAPKLLFHYYDKDFNNEADTPDNFQSRRPNTSFCFLDIRSPGLGDTAMYLCATRWGSGGAGPYNEQFFGPGTRLTVL.

The chain links TRBV10-1 to TRBJ2-5; 15 bases are a match to TRBD2. V lost 2 bases and J lost 1; bases outside the gene matches: 5. The germline gives CDR1 WNHNN, CDR2 SYGVQD (reference sequence). The length of the CDR3 is 18 residues. CDR3 in amino acids: CASSEGLAGGPVQETQYF. Here the CDR3 DNA reads TGCGCCAGCAGTGAGGGACTAGCGGGGGGGCCGGTCCAAGAGACCCAGTACTTC.

This chain joins TRBV19 and TRBJ1-5; D uncertain. Germline V gives CDR1 LNHDA, CDR2 SQIVND (reference sequence). CDR3 size: 13 residues. Trimming left V 2 bases short and J 9 bases short, with 11 bases between. For the CDR3, the DNA is TGTGCCAGTAGTATACCGGGTCTTGGGCCCCAGCATTTT. Translating gives CASSIPGLGPQHF.

The V call is TRBV6-2 or TRBV6-3, the J call TRBJ2-3; 7 bases line up with TRBD2. The CDR3 is made up of 16 amino acids. Germline assignment: CDR1 MNHEY and CDR2 SVGEGT. Trimming removed 5 bases from V and 5 bases from J; junction bases left unmatched: 13. The CDR3 loop reads CASSDLAAPRIDTQYF. The DNA for the CDR3 is TGTGCCAGCAGTGATCTAGCGGCCCCACGAATAGATACGCAGTATTTT.

This clone was counted a single time. The gene calls are TRBV6-6 and TRBJ1-5; 7 bases line up with TRBD1. CDR1 and CDR2 from the germline V gene are MNHNY and SVGAGI (reference sequence). This CDR3 is 14 amino acids long. Losses at the gene ends were 6 bases for V and 3 bases for J; bases not matched to a gene: 5. This chain's CDR3 is CASSPTGLNQPQHF. The CDR3 bases are TGTGCCAGCAGCCCGACAGGGCTCAATCAGCCCCAGCATTTT.

Remarks on this clone: The junction and the germline gene differ at one end; a read error may be behind it. This chain links TRBV5-1 with TRBJ2-2; 7 bases are shared with TRBD1. From germline, CDR1 is SGHRS and CDR2 YFSETQ. This CDR3 contains 16 residues. DNA of the CDR3: TGCGCCAGCAGCTTGGCATATACGACAGGGCCCGGAGAGCTGTTTTTT. It translates to CASSLAYTTGPGELFF. The variable domain in full, completed from reference TRBV5-1 and TRBJ2-2, reads KAGVTQTPRYLIKTRGQQVTLSCSPISGHRSVSWYQQTPGQGLQFLFEYFSETQRNKGNFPGRFSGRQFSNSRSEMNVSTLELGDSALYLCASSLAYTTGPGELFFGEGSRLTVL.